Given below is one T cell receptor (beta chain) in context. Its antigen remains unknown. Assay used: immunoSEQ multiplex PCR; TCRdb lists only in-frame clones, some missing. The sample yields under 300,000 clones, under 80% seen once. The healthy adult donors were HIV-negative and reported no recent acute infections or vaccinations. Trimming removed 3 bases at V and 0 bases at J, with 11 bases between. This CDR3 region has 14 residues. Per germline, CDR1 GTSNPN and CDR2 SVGIG (reference sequence). The record originates from a study of shared clonotypes between healthy human individuals. Across the whole study: A couple of women and a few men aged 18 to 49 made up the donors. Per-donor plates numbered three CD4 naive, three CD4 memory, two CD8 naive and one CD8 memory. Study results and caveats: Non-shared clonotypes had lower generation probabilities than clonotypes shared by all four sorted-subset donors.

The V and J genes are TRBV30 and TRBJ2-5; no firm D call. This TCR was sampled from a man aged 25 to 45 in good health. The specimen sequenced was memory CD4+ T cells sorted from blood. Subset described: CD45RA-negative fraction. The CDR3 bases are TGTGCCTGGAGAGGACGGTCGTACCAAGAGACCCAGTACTTC. This encodes CAWRGRSYQETQYF.